The following is a T cell receptor beta chain sequence with its context. These data come from a study of blood T cell repertoires in COVID-19. Overall study: In each case, the material was cDNA or gDNA derived from T cells, B-cell-depleted T cells, or PBMCs.

Germline assignment: CDR1 MNHEY and CDR2 SVGAGI. The CDR3 is made up of 12 amino acids. V gave up 9 bases and J gave up 0 bases, with 6 bases separating them. The assay was immunoSEQ multiplex PCR, and TCRdb's table has in-frame clones only and misses some. Counted here are around 100,000 clones, around 84% occurring once; the ten biggest clones make up around 3.4%. This rearrangement joins TRBV6-5 to TRBJ1-5; D not resolved. This clonotype was obtained from a man in his forties or fifties with acute or convalescent COVID-19. What was sequenced was peripheral blood. The DNA for the CDR3 is TGTGCCAGTAGCGATAGCAATCAGCCCCAGCATTTT. It is translated as CASSDSNQPQHF.